Listed below are T cell receptor beta chains from one sample, sequenced in a study of regulatory T cells in long-lasting Graves disease. TCRdb redid the calling of the multiplex PCR reads with MiXCR, one entry per CDR3 protein. The sample lists 400,000 to 500,000 distinct CDR3 sequences, less than 15% occurring once. These data were likewise used in another study, on T cells in Graves' hyperthyroidism and ophthalmopathy.

Sequencing used peripheral blood mononuclear cells (PBMCs), obtained at new diagnosis, from a patient treated with antithyroid drugs. These receptors originate from a woman aged 45-65 years with Graves disease. Both conserved end residues are part of each CDR3. A D gene is named only where the DNA matches it firmly. Clone size is given for some rows only: seen once, a few or many times, or a class if the clone is expanded.

CSVVRASSYNEQFF TGCAGCGTTGTCAGGGCTAGCTCCTACAATGAGCAGTTCTTC few NA TRBJ2-1 TRBV29-1
CASARGISSGSVNEQFF TGTGCCAGCGCCAGGGGTATTAGTAGCGGGAGTGTCAATGAGCAGTTCTTC few TRBD2 TRBJ2-1 TRBV19
CASSQVGAANTGELFF TGCGCCAGCAGCCAAGTAGGAGCGGCCAACACCGGGGAGCTGTTTTTT few NA TRBJ2-2 TRBV4-1
CASSLQTGTSGVSYEQYF TGTGCCAGCAGTTTACAAACCGGGACTAGCGGAGTCTCCTACGAGCAGTACTTC many TRBD2 TRBJ2-7 TRBV28
CASSPTGPQPQHF TGTGCCAGCAGTCCGACAGGGCCTCAGCCCCAGCATTTT many TRBD1 TRBJ1-5 TRBV12-3/TRBV12-4
CASSHSTGFPYGYTF TGTGCCAGCAGCCACTCTACCGGATTCCCCTATGGCTACACCTTC NA NA TRBJ1-2 TRBV3-1
CASSPQSPGTGSYNEQFF TGTGCCAGCAGCCCACAGTCTCCCGGGACAGGGAGCTACAATGAGCAGTTCTTC few TRBD1 TRBJ2-1 TRBV4-2
CASSGEQAGYLDEQYF TGCGCCAGCAGTGGAGAACAAGCGGGTTATTTAGACGAGCAGTACTTC many NA TRBJ2-7 TRBV10-2
CASRDPSDEKLFF TGTGCCAGCCGGGACCCCTCGGATGAAAAACTGTTTTTT NA NA TRBJ1-4 TRBV28
CASSLGQGRWTDTQYF TGTGCCAGCAGTTTAGGACAGGGGAGGTGGACAGATACGCAGTATTTT many TRBD1 TRBJ2-3 TRBV12-3/TRBV12-4
CASSTRDGRREQYF TGTGCCAGTAGTACCCGGGACGGACGTCGGGAGCAGTACTTC NA NA TRBJ2-7 TRBV19
CASSFGGLWQFF TGTGCCAGCAGCTTCGGGGGCCTGTGGCAGTTCTTC NA NA TRBJ2-1 TRBV7-2
CASSSRYRSIGASNYGYTF TGTGCCAGCAGCTCCAGATACAGGTCAATCGGCGCCTCTAACTATGGCTACACCTTC many NA TRBJ1-2 TRBV11-2
CASSFAGTVGETQYF TGCGCCAGCAGCTTTGCGGGTACGGTAGGAGAGACCCAGTACTTC many NA TRBJ2-5 TRBV5-1
CASTPGGIYGYTF TGTGCCAGCACCCCAGGCGGGATCTATGGCTACACCTTC many NA TRBJ1-2 TRBV6-1
CSVGESGGNTIYF TGCAGCGTTGGGGAATCCGGGGGAAACACCATATATTTT few NA TRBJ1-3 TRBV29-1
CASSLAPGGPTDTQYF TGTGCCAGCAGCTTAGCCCCTGGGGGCCCCACAGATACGCAGTATTTT many NA TRBJ2-3 TRBV7-3
CASSPHGGATSSYNEQFF TGTGCCAGTAGTCCCCACGGCGGGGCGACGAGCTCCTACAATGAGCAGTTCTTC few NA TRBJ2-1 TRBV19
CASTPQETQYF TGTGCCAGCACACCACAAGAGACCCAGTACTTC NA NA TRBJ2-5 TRBV7-9
CASSPIRGRGSYEQYF TGTGCCAGCAGCCCTATCAGGGGGAGGGGGTCCTACGAGCAGTACTTC few NA TRBJ2-7 TRBV11-2
CASSLLTYNEQFF TGTGCCAGCAGCTTGTTAACCTACAATGAGCAGTTCTTC many NA TRBJ2-1 TRBV11-3
CASSSSPYRERMYF TGTGCCAGCAGCTCCTCGCCATACAGGGAGAGGATGTACTTC many NA TRBJ2-7 TRBV11-2
CASSTYRGGLYGYTF TGTGCCAGCAGTACCTACAGGGGAGGGCTCTATGGCTACACCTTC many TRBD1 TRBJ1-2 TRBV28
CASRPWGTGGADTQYF TGTGCCAGCAGACCATGGGGGACAGGGGGGGCAGATACGCAGTATTTT many TRBD1 TRBJ2-3 TRBV28
CASSLVLGEPPFDEQFF TGTGCCAGCAGCTTAGTTTTGGGGGAGCCCCCCTTCGATGAGCAGTTCTTC NA NA TRBJ2-1 TRBV7-3
CSARSVGLAGGETQYF TGCAGTGCTAGAAGTGTGGGGTTGGCGGGAGGAGAGACCCAGTACTTC NA TRBD2 TRBJ2-5 TRBV20-1
CASSLADRGDTQYF TGCGCCAGCAGCTTGGCCGACAGGGGAGATACGCAGTATTTT NA TRBD1 TRBJ2-3 TRBV5-1
CASSSDTHQNYDYTF TGTGCCAGCAGCTCGGACACCCACCAGAACTATGACTACACCTTC few NA TRBJ1-2 TRBV5-4